This T cell receptor (beta chain) is from a study of T cells after yellow fever vaccination. General study points: Re-detected after boosting: most primary clones, 95% to 98% of CD4 and about 85% of CD8.

Each CDR3 protein is one row after TCRdb ran MiXCR on the 5' RACE reads. The sample gives 60,000 to 75,000 distinct CDR3 sequences, less than 8.5% of which show up once; under 45% is in the top ten. The germline V gene encodes CDR1 SEHNR and CDR2 FQNEAQ (reference sequence). V dropped 3 bases and J dropped 0; count of bases not matched to a gene: 2. This CDR3 is built from 16 residues. In its sample, this clonotype was seen many times. Its specificity is unknown. V gene TRBV7-9 combines with J gene TRBJ2-2; 9 nucleotides line up with TRBD2. The source is a man between 18 and 29 years old who received the YFV17D yellow fever vaccine. The material sequenced was CD8+ T cells sorted from PBMCs, taken roughly 45 days after the first yellow fever vaccination. CDR3 amino acids: CASSFLAGANTGELFF. For the CDR3, the DNA is TGTGCCAGCAGCTTCTTAGCGGGGGCGAACACCGGGGAGCTGTTTTTT. Combining the CDR3 with reference TRBV7-9 and TRBJ2-2 gives the whole variable domain DTGVSQNPRHKITKRGQNVTFRCDPISEHNRLYWYRQTLGQGPEFLTYFQNEAQLEKSRLLSDRFSAERPKGSFSTLEIQRTEQGDSAMYLCASSFLAGANTGELFFGEGSRLTVL.